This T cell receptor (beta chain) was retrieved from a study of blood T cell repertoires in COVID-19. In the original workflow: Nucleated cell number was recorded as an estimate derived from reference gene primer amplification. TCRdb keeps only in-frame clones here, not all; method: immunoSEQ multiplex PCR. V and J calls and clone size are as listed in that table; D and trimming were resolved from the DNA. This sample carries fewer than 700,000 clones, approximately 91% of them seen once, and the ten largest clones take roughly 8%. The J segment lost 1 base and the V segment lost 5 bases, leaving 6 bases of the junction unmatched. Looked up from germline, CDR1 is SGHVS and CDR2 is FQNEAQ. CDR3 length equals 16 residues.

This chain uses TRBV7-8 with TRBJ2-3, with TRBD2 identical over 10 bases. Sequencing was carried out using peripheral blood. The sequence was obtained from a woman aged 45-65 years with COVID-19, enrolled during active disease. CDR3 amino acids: CASSPLAGARTDTQYF. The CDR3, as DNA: TGTGCCAGCAGCCCTCTAGCGGGGGCACGCACAGATACGCAGTATTTT.